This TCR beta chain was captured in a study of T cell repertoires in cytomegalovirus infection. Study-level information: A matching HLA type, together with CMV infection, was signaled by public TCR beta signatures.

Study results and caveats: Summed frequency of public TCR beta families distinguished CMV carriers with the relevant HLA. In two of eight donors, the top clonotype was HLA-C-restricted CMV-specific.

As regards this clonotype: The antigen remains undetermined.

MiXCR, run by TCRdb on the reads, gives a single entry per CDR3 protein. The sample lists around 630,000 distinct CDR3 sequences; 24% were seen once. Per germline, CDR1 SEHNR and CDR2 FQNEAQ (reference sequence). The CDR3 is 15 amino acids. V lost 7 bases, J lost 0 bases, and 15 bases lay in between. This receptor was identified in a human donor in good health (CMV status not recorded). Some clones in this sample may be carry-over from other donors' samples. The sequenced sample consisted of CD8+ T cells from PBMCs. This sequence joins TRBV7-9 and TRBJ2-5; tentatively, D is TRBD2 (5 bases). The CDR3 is CASTSFGGHQETQYF. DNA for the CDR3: TGTGCCAGCACCTCGTTTGGCGGGCACCAAGAGACCCAGTACTTC.